A selection of T cell receptor beta chains follows, all from one sample in a study of radiation and T cells in renal cell carcinoma. Some clones are missing from TCRdb's copy, which holds only in-frame ones; the method was immunoSEQ multiplex PCR. The sample comprises 60,000 to 75,000 clones, 65% to 80% of which are singletons, and roughly 6.8% rests with the top ten. This sample comprised blood, obtained from a patient whose treatment included radiotherapy and nephrectomy. The receptors were gathered from a man between 60 and 75 years old with renal cell carcinoma. The conserved cysteine and the conserved F or W are not part of the CDR3 here. A row's size may be missing; if present it is once, few, many or a size class.

>TRBV18|TRBJ2-1|-
ASSPSPTSGSWVSSYNEQF
>TRBV9|TRBJ1-4|-
ASSVGGEDEKLF
>TRBV29-1|TRBJ1-2|-
SVEGDKQGPYGYT
>TRBV7-3|TRBJ2-3|few
ASSFPGDTQY
>TRBV20-1|TRBJ1-2|-
SALSAYGYT
>TRBV11-3|TRBJ2-1|-
ASSLSAGSNEQF
>TRBV6-5|TRBJ1-2|-
ASSYSLNYGYT
>TRBV7-8|TRBJ1-1|-
ASSLGSAAGGGGTEAF
>TRBV2|TRBJ2-7|-
ASSEARGGAREQY
>TRBV7-9|TRBJ1-4|-
ASSFFRAGTEKLF
>TRBV10-3|TRBJ1-3|-
AISESRNSGNTIY
>TRBV7-2|TRBJ1-1|-
ASSPGVSTGRMNTEAF
>TRBV10-3|TRBJ2-4|-
AIRSGTGIAKNIQY
>TRBV6-1|TRBJ1-2|-
ASTLDRDYYGYT
>TRBV11-3|TRBJ1-1|once
ASSVQLGEAF
>TRBV27|TRBJ2-1|-
ASSLISSGGVYNEQF
>TRBV6-5|TRBJ2-5|-
ASSSVRDYEETQY
>TRBV4-2|TRBJ2-3|-
ASRGPVEPRTDTQY
>TRBV10-1|TRBJ1-1|few
ASSARVNTEAF
>TRBV6-1|TRBJ1-1|-
ASSRDLMAEAF
>TRBV7-3|TRBJ2-5|-
ASSLQGSGQETQY
>TRBV19|TRBJ2-3|-
ASSSGGLLGDTQY
>TRBV5-1|TRBJ1-2|-
ASSFGSNYGYT
>TRBV9|TRBJ2-1|-
ASSDGAAHNEQF
>TRBV6-5|TRBJ1-4|-
ASSLSGEKLF
>TRBV19|TRBJ2-7|-
ASSTRQGWDEQY
>TRBV5-4|TRBJ2-5|-
ASSNSGPQETQY
>TRBV30|TRBJ2-5|-
AWSVRIRETQY
>TRBV21-1|TRBJ2-1|-
ASSKSPQVLLPHDEQF
>TRBV30|TRBJ1-6|-
AWSRRGYNSPLH
>TRBV6-5|TRBJ1-2|-
ASSYRANYGYT
>TRBV11-1|TRBJ2-1|-
ASSSQGAYNEQF
>TRBV4-1|TRBJ1-1|-
ASSQPLGDRGGRTEAF
>TRBV5-6|TRBJ2-1|-
ASSLGPWDEQF
>TRBV7-2|TRBJ1-3|-
AGRQGSGNTIY
>TRBV19|TRBJ1-5|-
ASSMGQGNQPQH